The 30 T cell receptor beta chains below come from one sample, sequenced in a study of T cell changes during pregnancy in multiple sclerosis (dated by TCRdb to the late 2010s). The method was the immunoSEQ multiplex PCR assay. Here the immuneACCESS table is served through TCRdb, limited to in-frame sequences with V and J called. Missing clones are a known gap in these copies; in checked studies unresolved V genes cover under half, and the rest lacks a known reason. For this sample the table gives 100,000 or so clones, of which approximately 94% were detected only once. 0.7% to 0.9% of the sample rests with the top ten. Sequences were derived from peripheral blood, sampled before pregnancy. The origin of the receptors is a female donor with multiple sclerosis, enrolled in a pregnancy study.

The table lists this clone with a count of one. The rearrangement uses TRBV6-5 and TRBJ1-1; perhaps TRBD1 as D (6 bases). V was pared by 5 bases and J by 5 bases, with 15 bases between. Germline CDR1 is MNHEY and CDR2 is SVGAGI. This CDR3 is 14 amino acids long. CDR3 in amino acids: CASSQDSLGTEAFF. DNA for the CDR3: TGTGCCAGCAGTCAGGACAGCTTGGGGACTGAAGCTTTCTTT.

J is TRBJ2-2 and V is TRBV19; the D is unclear. This CDR3 has 14 amino acids. The V and J ends lost 6 bases and 5 bases respectively, with 13 bases between them. Germline V gene lookup returns CDR1 LNHDA and CDR2 SQIVND (reference sequence). This CDR3 reads CASSVLEYTGELFF. In DNA, the CDR3 is TGTGCCAGTAGCGTACTGGAGTATACCGGGGAGCTGTTTTTT.

The chain links TRBV5-1 to TRBJ1-4; possibly TRBD1 for D (5 bases). Germline V gene data show CDR1 as SGHRS and CDR2 as YFSETQ. Trimming took off 7 bases at V and 0 bases at J, with 10 bases between the two ends. This CDR3 is 14 amino acids long. For the CDR3, the DNA is TGCGCCAGCGCTTCGACAGCAACTAATGAAAAACTGTTTTTT. It yields the protein CASASTATNEKLFF.

The gene calls are TRBV5-4 and TRBJ1-1; D is undetermined. Trimming shortened V by 0 bases and J by 3 bases, and 9 bases separated the two germline ends. The CDR3 runs 14 residues. CDR1 is SGHNT and CDR2 is YYREEE in the germline V gene (reference sequence). The CDR3 DNA follows: TGTGCCAGCAGCTTGGGTCTGGAGGACACTGAAGCTTTCTTT. Encoded protein: CASSLGLEDTEAFF.

The V call is TRBV5-4, the J call TRBJ2-1; 14 bases are shared with TRBD2. Trimming removed 4 bases from V and 9 bases from J; junction bases left unmatched: 6. Per the germline V gene, CDR1 is SGHNT and CDR2 is YYREEE (reference sequence). This CDR3 region has 15 residues. The CDR3 coding sequence is TGTGCCAGCAGCCCCGGACTAGCGGGAGGCGTTGAGCAGTTCTTC. Translating gives CASSPGLAGGVEQFF.

V and J are TRBV6-1 and TRBJ2-3, with D possibly matching TRBD1 (6 bases). The CDR3 extends over 13 amino acids. Germline-derived CDR1 and CDR2 are MNHNS and SASEGT. Trimming left V 5 bases short and J 7 bases short, with 13 bases between. The CDR3 nucleotides are TGTGCCAGCAGTTCAACGGGACATAATACGCAGTATTTT. This codes for CASSSTGHNTQYF.

This sequence joins TRBV6-5 and TRBJ1-1; D gene unclear. Germline loops: CDR1 MNHEY, CDR2 SVGAGI. With 2 bases removed from V and 3 bases from J, the gap between germline ends came to 7 bases. The CDR3 is 13 amino acids. The CDR3 DNA follows: TGTGCCAGCAGTTACGGCATGGACACTGAAGCTTTCTTT. Protein product: CASSYGMDTEAFF.

The V and J genes are TRBV27 and TRBJ2-7, with TRBD1 matching 7 bases. The CDR3 is made up of 14 amino acids. Per the germline V gene, CDR1 is MNHEY and CDR2 is SMNVEV (reference sequence). V gave up 6 bases and J gave up 6 bases; unmatched junction bases: 11. The CDR3 DNA reads TGTGCCAGCAGACAGGGACAGCAGGGTCGCGAGCAGTACTTC. Encoded protein: CASRQGQQGREQYF.

The table lists this clone with a count of one. The chain employs TRBV5-6 and TRBJ2-7; the D gene is possibly TRBD1 (6 bases). V shed 2 bases and J shed 0 bases, with 21 bases lying between them. The CDR3 extends over 18 amino acids. Germline-derived CDR1 and CDR2 are SGHDT and YYEEEE. CDR3 region: CASSLRAGVPIHSYEQYF. CDR3 in DNA: TGTGCCAGCAGCTTACGGGCAGGGGTACCAATTCACTCCTACGAGCAGTACTTC.

The chain uses TRBV27 and TRBJ1-1; D remains unclear. Germline V gene data show CDR1 as MNHEY and CDR2 as SMNVEV (reference sequence). Trimming removed 2 bases at V and 1 base at J, with 8 bases between. The CDR3 length is 14 residues. CDR3 sequence reads: CASSLAGWNTEAFF. Here the CDR3 DNA reads TGTGCCAGCAGTTTAGCAGGCTGGAACACTGAAGCTTTCTTT.

The genes are TRBV7-9 and TRBJ1-1; D unresolved. CDR1 SEHNR and CDR2 FQNEAQ come from the germline V gene (reference sequence). This CDR3 contains 12 residues. Trimming removed 0 bases from V and 7 bases from J, with 6 bases in between. The CDR3 sequence is CASSLAGSEAFF. For the CDR3, the DNA is TGTGCCAGCAGCTTAGCGGGCAGTGAAGCTTTCTTT.

The genes are TRBV6-4 and TRBJ1-4; 8 bases map to TRBD1. Germline V gene data show CDR1 as MRHNA and CDR2 as SNTAGT. Germline trimming cut 0 bases from V and 0 bases from J; bases unmatched to any gene: 21. The CDR3 is 23 amino acids. The CDR3 region has the DNA TGTGCCAGCAGTGACTCAATGGGTTTCAGGGGGCAGGCAATAGGAGCAACTAATGAAAAACTGTTTTTT. This codes for CASSDSMGFRGQAIGATNEKLFF.

The chain has TRBV19 and TRBJ2-7, with D unclear. This CDR3 has 11 residues. Germline V gene data show CDR1 as LNHDA and CDR2 as SQIVND (reference sequence). V dropped 5 bases and J dropped 3 bases, with 5 bases sitting between them. CDR3 loop: CASSLGYEQYF. The CDR3 coding sequence is TGTGCCAGTAGTCTCGGCTACGAGCAGTACTTC.

V is TRBV28 and J is TRBJ2-7; TRBD2 agrees at 10 bases. Germline CDR1 reads MDHEN; CDR2 reads SYDVKM. The CDR3 contains 17 residues. Unmatched junction bases numbered 13, after V lost 6 bases and J lost 2 bases. The CDR3 DNA sequence: TGTGCCAGCAGCCCGGACAGAAGCGGGAGGGCCCCCTACGAGCAGTACTTC. Translation gives CASSPDRSGRAPYEQYF.

CDR3 sequence (DNA): TGTGCCAGCAGCTATCTAACTAGCGGGAGTTCGTACAATGAGCAGTTCTTC. Its protein is CASSYLTSGSSYNEQFF. V usage is TRBV2 and J usage is TRBJ2-1; 11 nucleotides match TRBD2. V lost 6 bases and J lost 4; bases outside the gene matches: 11. Germline V gene lookup returns CDR1 SNHLY and CDR2 FYNNEI. This CDR3 contains 17 residues.

The gene calls are TRBV28 and TRBJ1-5; D possibly corresponds to TRBD1 (5 bases). CDR3 length: 15 amino acids. V was pared by 6 bases and J by 3 bases, with 15 bases between. CDR1 MDHEN and CDR2 SYDVKM come from the germline V gene. The CDR3 region has the DNA TGTGCCAGCAGCCGGGGGAGAGGAAACAATCAGCCCCAGCATTTT. Encoded protein: CASSRGRGNNQPQHF.

The rearrangement joins TRBV7-9 to TRBJ2-7; 14 bases map to TRBD2. Trimming at V came to 5 bases and at J to 5 bases, leaving 8 bases not matched to a gene. This CDR3 has 16 residues. Germline lookup yields CDR1 SEHNR and CDR2 FQNEAQ (reference sequence). The CDR3 spells CASSPRTSGRINEQYF. The CDR3 bases are TGTGCCAGCAGCCCCAGGACTAGCGGGAGGATAAACGAGCAGTACTTC.

J is TRBJ2-3 and V is TRBV9, with 9 nucleotides matching TRBD2. CDR1 and CDR2 from the germline V gene are SGDLS and YYNGEE. After removal of 0 bases from V and 5 bases from J, the junction contained 7 bases not matched to a gene. This CDR3 comprises 16 residues. CDR3 amino acids: CASSVVASGTLDTQYF. The CDR3 DNA reads TGTGCCAGCAGCGTAGTAGCTAGCGGGACACTAGATACGCAGTATTTT.

The CDR3 nucleotides read TGTGCCAGCTCACCGGGAGGAATTGGGGGGTCTAACTATGGCTACACCTTC. Protein: CASSPGGIGGSNYGYTF. The chain employs TRBV18 and TRBJ1-2; a weak D match, TRBD1 (5 bases). Germline V CDR1 and CDR2: KGHSH, LQKENI. V lost 3 bases, J lost 0 bases, and 17 bases lay in between. There are 17 residues in the CDR3. Together with reference TRBV18 and TRBJ1-2, the CDR3 gives the full variable domain: NAGVMQNPRHLVRRRGQEARLRCSPMKGHSHVYWYRQLPEEGLKFMVYLQKENIIDESGMPKERFSAEFPKEGPSILRIQQVVRGDSAAYFCASSPGGIGGSNYGYTFGSGTRLTVV.

The chain joins TRBV19 to TRBJ2-7; 7 nucleotides line up with TRBD2. The length of the CDR3 is 17 residues. V lost 3 bases to trimming and J lost 0 bases; unmatched junction nucleotides: 11. The germline V gene encodes CDR1 LNHDA and CDR2 SQIVND (reference sequence). The CDR3 reads CASSMVVDAGASYEQYF. For the CDR3, the DNA is TGTGCCAGTAGTATGGTCGTTGATGCGGGAGCCTCCTACGAGCAGTACTTC. Full variable domain (rest looked up from reference TRBV19 and TRBJ2-7): DGGITQSPKYLFRKEGQNVTLSCEQNLNHDAMYWYRQDPGQGLRLIYYSQIVNDFQKGDIAEGYSVSREKKESFPLTVTSAQKNPTAFYLCASSMVVDAGASYEQYFGPGTRLTVT.

The chain carries TRBV18 and TRBJ2-5; 7 bases agree with TRBD2. Germline CDR1 reads KGHSH; CDR2 reads LQKENI. With 1 base clipped from V and 1 base from J, the junction kept 3 bases outside the gene matches. CDR3 length equals 15 residues. In nucleotides, the CDR3 is TGTGCCAGCTCACCACGACTAGCAGCCCAAGAGACCCAGTACTTC. Protein: CASSPRLAAQETQYF.

This chain's CDR3 is CAWSRLRSNQPQHF. CDR3 bases: TGTGCCTGGAGTCGACTTAGAAGCAATCAGCCCCAGCATTTT. This chain connects TRBV30 to TRBJ1-5; D call uncertain. Germline CDR1 GTSNPN, CDR2 SVGIG (reference sequence). V was shortened by 2 bases and J by 1 base, with 9 bases between the two germline ends. The CDR3 runs 14 residues.

The chain couples TRBV4-1 to TRBJ1-5; a weak D match, TRBD1 (5 bases). The CDR3 is 19 amino acids. Trimming removed 3 bases at V and 0 bases at J, with 21 bases between. CDR1 is MGHRA and CDR2 is YSYEKL in the germline V gene. The CDR3, as DNA: TGCGCCAGCAGCCAGATTTACCAACGGGGGAATAATAGCAATCAGCCCCAGCATTTT. This translates into CASSQIYQRGNNSNQPQHF.

The chain couples TRBV29-1 to TRBJ1-1, with TRBD1 identical over 12 bases. The CDR3 totals 17 residues. With 1 base clipped from V and 3 bases from J, the junction kept 9 bases outside the gene matches. CDR1 is SQVTM and CDR2 is ANQGSEA in the germline V gene. This CDR3 is CSVEGGQGARGYTEAFF. The CDR3 bases are TGCAGCGTTGAAGGGGGACAGGGGGCTCGCGGGTACACTGAAGCTTTCTTT.

The chain is built from TRBV5-4 and TRBJ1-3; D gene unclear. The CDR3 extends over 14 amino acids. V gave up 4 bases and J gave up 3 bases, with 11 bases separating them. Germline V gene lookup returns CDR1 SGHNT and CDR2 YYREEE (reference sequence). The CDR3 region has the DNA TGTGCCAGCAGCAGCGGGATTCTTGGAAACACCATATATTTT. Translating it yields CASSSGILGNTIYF.

The V and J genes are TRBV4-2 and TRBJ2-7; 8 nucleotides agree with TRBD2. Germline CDR1 is LGHNA and CDR2 is YNFKEQ. Trimming took 2 bases from V and 0 from J; bases not matched to a gene: 6. The CDR3 runs 16 residues. The CDR3, as DNA: TGTGCCAGCAGCCAATTATTTAGCGGGACCTCCTACGAGCAGTACTTC. Translation: CASSQLFSGTSYEQYF.

This clone showed up just once. V is TRBV27 and J is TRBJ1-1; unclear D gene. Trimming shortened V by 6 bases and J by 7 bases, and 9 bases separated the two germline ends. Per germline, CDR1 MNHEY and CDR2 SMNVEV (reference sequence). This CDR3 spans 11 amino acids. The CDR3 protein is CASRRDYEAFF. DNA for the CDR3: TGTGCCAGCAGGAGGGATTATGAAGCTTTCTTT.

The chain joins TRBV19 to TRBJ1-2; 7 bases are shared with TRBD1. Germline V gene data show CDR1 as LNHDA and CDR2 as SQIVND (reference sequence). This CDR3 region has 14 residues. The V gene end was trimmed by 6 bases and the J gene end by 8 bases; junction bases not matched to a gene: 12. In nucleotides, the CDR3 is TGTGCCAGTAGCCGTACACAGGGGCTAGGCGGCTACACCTTC. Protein product: CASSRTQGLGGYTF.

V gene TRBV29-1 combines with J gene TRBJ2-2; D perhaps matches TRBD2 (5 bases). The ends were cut back, 4 bases at V and 7 bases at J, with 10 bases in the middle. The CDR3 runs 12 residues. Per germline, CDR1 SQVTM and CDR2 ANQGSEA. Here the CDR3 DNA reads TGCAGCGTTGGTACACGGGACGGGGAGCTGTTTTTT. Its protein product is CSVGTRDGELFF.

This clone was observed a single time. This sequence joins TRBV6-6 and TRBJ2-2; 13 positions agree with TRBD2. The V and J ends lost 6 bases and 5 bases, in that order; junction bases with no gene match: 0. This CDR3 has 14 residues. CDR1 MNHNY and CDR2 SVGAGI come from the germline V gene (reference sequence). The chain's CDR3 is CASRGLAGTGELFF. In DNA, the CDR3 is TGTGCCAGCAGGGGACTAGCGGGAACCGGGGAGCTGTTTTTT.